The subject of this entry is one T cell receptor (beta chain). Antigen specificity is unknown. The ends lost 0 bases at V and 3 bases at J; junction bases unmatched: 7. Germline V gene data show CDR1 as MNHEY and CDR2 as SVGEGT. The CDR3 has 17 amino acids. Libraries for TCR beta were made by quantitative 5'-RACE with molecular barcodes. TCRdb independently ran MiXCR on the 5' RACE reads; one entry per CDR3 protein. The top ten clones hold about 15% of a sample with almost 400,000 distinct CDR3 sequences, around 20% of them seen once. The data are from a study of CD8 T cells in ankylosing spondylitis. The study, taken as a whole, reports: For ankylosing spondylitis blood, a TCR beta motif of several highly homologous variants appeared characteristic.

The TCR sequence derives from a male donor with ankylosing spondylitis. The material sequenced was blood, either unsorted or a sorted T cell fraction (not recorded which). The V and J genes are TRBV6-2 or TRBV6-3 and TRBJ1-5, with 8 nucleotides matching TRBD1. This chain's CDR3 is CASSYSRTGPINQPQHF. CDR3 sequence (DNA): TGTGCCAGCAGTTACTCCCGGACAGGGCCGATCAATCAGCCCCAGCATTTT.